The 5 T cell receptor beta chains listed next were all sequenced from one sample in a study of T cell repertoires in cytomegalovirus infection. One entry per CDR3 protein, called by TCRdb with MiXCR from the reads. The sample carries about 360,000 distinct CDR3 sequences, roughly 36% recorded once. No antigens are known for them. The material sequenced was cultured PBMCs, taken from culture after CMV antigen stimulation. All receptors come from a human donor in good health (CMV status not recorded). Some clones in this sample may be carry-over from other donors' samples.

The chain carries TRBV6-1 and TRBJ2-5; TRBD2 matches at 7 bases. The V and J ends lost 6 bases and 7 bases, in that order; junction bases with no gene match: 8. CDR1 MNHNS and CDR2 SASEGT come from the germline V gene. This CDR3 is 13 amino acids long. CDR3 coding DNA: TGTGCCAGCAGGGTGGCTAGCGGTGCGACCCAGTACTTC. Amino acids: CASRVASGATQYF.

This clonotype has only a few counts. V gene TRBV7-8 combines with J gene TRBJ2-3; the D gene is possibly TRBD2 (5 bases). This CDR3 is 16 amino acids long. Germline CDR1 reads SGHVS; CDR2 reads FQNEAQ. Trimming took off 2 bases at V and 6 bases at J, with 18 bases between the two ends. DNA for the CDR3: TGTGCCAGCAGCTTACTGCGGGCCTCCCCCGGGGATACGCAGTATTTT. Translated: CASSLLRASPGDTQYF.

This clonotype was recorded a few times. The chain has TRBV6-5 and TRBJ1-4; TRBD1 agrees at 9 bases. Germline V lookup: CDR1 MNHEY, CDR2 SVGAGI. Losses at the gene ends were 2 bases for V and 8 bases for J; bases not matched to a gene: 6. The length of the CDR3 is 15 residues. The CDR3 region has the DNA TGTGCCAGCAGTTACGCACAGGGGGCGCGGGAAAAACTGTTTTTT. It codes for CASSYAQGAREKLFF.

This clonotype has just a few counts. The rearrangement links TRBV6-1 to TRBJ2-1; 13 bases fit TRBD2. The ends lost 5 bases at V and 9 bases at J; junction bases unmatched: 16. Germline V gene sequence: CDR1 MNHNS, CDR2 SASEGT. The CDR3 is made up of 18 amino acids. CDR3 DNA: TGTGCCAGCAGTTACCCTGGGAGGGGACTAGCGGGAATCGGTGAGCAGTTCTTC. Translation: CASSYPGRGLAGIGEQFF.

This clonotype was counted between two and nine times. V is TRBV6-6 and J is TRBJ1-1, with D perhaps matching TRBD1 (5 bases). Trimming pared 2 bases from V and 7 bases from J, leaving 11 bases between. The CDR3 contains 13 residues. Germline V gene sequence: CDR1 MNHNY, CDR2 SVGAGI (reference sequence). For the CDR3, the DNA is TGTGCCAGCAGTTACCGGCGGGACGGTGAAGCTTTCTTT. It translates to CASSYRRDGEAFF.